These T cell receptor beta chains were read from a single sample in a study of cytomegalovirus exposure and HLA in healthy donors. The method was immunoSEQ multiplex PCR; TCRdb's version includes in-frame clones alone and lacks a portion of them. The sample holds more than 130,000 clones, 78% seen once. The source material was PBMCs. Source of these receptors: a male donor in good health and CMV-seronegative. Both conserved end residues are part of each CDR3. D genes are given only for firm matches. Size is omitted from some rows. Given values are once, few, many or a class for expanded clones.

v_gene	len	d_gene	abundance	j_gene	CDR3aa	CDR3nt
TRBV18	16	TRBD1	few	TRBJ2-2	CASSPLSDRDTGELFF	TGTGCCAGCTCACCTCTTAGCGACAGGGACACCGGGGAGCTGTTTTTT
TRBV4-3	15	TRBD1	few	TRBJ1-5	CASSQDLQGGPPQHF	TGCGCCAGCAGCCAAGATTTGCAGGGGGGTCCGCCCCAGCATTTT
TRBV10-3	13	TRBD1	NA	TRBJ1-1	CAISAWGQSEAFF	TGTGCCATCAGTGCCTGGGGACAGTCTGAAGCTTTCTTT
TRBV6-1	15	TRBD1	few	TRBJ1-1	CASRGYRGRGDEAFF	TGTGCCAGCAGGGGCTACAGGGGGCGCGGGGATGAAGCTTTCTTT
TRBV7-7	17	NA	few	TRBJ2-7	CASSLVWTESRMGEQYF	TGTGCTAGCAGCTTAGTTTGGACAGAATCAAGAATGGGGGAGCAGTACTTC
TRBV5-4	15	TRBD2	NA	TRBJ2-1	CASSLLAESYNEQFF	TGTGCCAGCAGCCTACTAGCGGAATCTTACAATGAGCAGTTCTTC
TRBV9	13	NA	NA	TRBJ2-1	CASSQLANNEQFF	TGTGCCAGCAGCCAGCTAGCGAACAATGAGCAGTTCTTC
TRBV9	17	TRBD2	NA	TRBJ2-2	CASSVLTGGGDTGELFF	TGTGCCAGCAGCGTTCTAACGGGAGGAGGGGACACCGGGGAGCTGTTTTTT
TRBV9	17	TRBD2	NA	TRBJ2-1	CASSVGVRGGAYNEQFF	TGTGCCAGCAGCGTCGGGGTGCGGGGGGGCGCCTACAATGAGCAGTTCTTC
TRBV5-1	13	TRBD1	NA	TRBJ1-2	CASSVTGGYGYTF	TGCGCCAGCAGCGTTACAGGGGGCTATGGCTACACCTTC
TRBV29-1	15	TRBD1	NA	TRBJ1-1	CSVTPGQGLNTEAFF	TGCAGCGTGACACCGGGACAGGGCCTGAACACTGAAGCTTTCTTT
TRBV5-3	15	TRBD1	NA	TRBJ1-1	CARSQLQGADTEAFF	TGTGCCAGAAGCCAACTACAGGGGGCAGACACTGAAGCTTTCTTT
TRBV5-1	12	TRBD1	NA	TRBJ2-1	CASSHGTGAFIF	TGCGCCAGCAGCCATGGGACAGGGGCCTTTATCTTC
TRBV27	15	NA	once	TRBJ1-1	CASSSPRAGALGAFF	TGTGCCAGCAGTTCCCCTAGGGCTGGGGCCCTGGGCGCTTTCTTT
TRBV7-9	19	NA	NA	TRBJ2-7	CSSSLDPIPLAVSSYEQYF	TGTTCCAGCAGCTTAGATCCGATCCCTTTAGCGGTTAGCTCCTACGAGCAGTACTTC
TRBV5-6	16	TRBD1	NA	TRBJ2-3	CASSSLRTGGTDTQYF	TGTGCCAGCAGCTCCCTCCGCACAGGGGGCACAGATACGCAGTATTTT
TRBV9	15	NA	NA	TRBJ1-1	CASSVEGGWNTEAFF	TGTGCCAGCAGCGTAGAAGGGGGTTGGAACACTGAAGCTTTCTTT
TRBV10-3	16	TRBD2	NA	TRBJ2-5	CAISEGLAGIQETQYF	TGTGCCATCAGTGAGGGACTAGCGGGGATCCAAGAGACCCAGTACTTC
TRBV2	14	NA	NA	TRBJ2-7	CASSVERGGYEQYF	TGTGCCAGCAGTGTAGAAAGGGGGGGGTACGAGCAGTACTTC
TRBV9	17	NA	once	TRBJ1-2	CASSVAAAGFKGDGYPF	TGTGCCAGCAGCGTAGCCGCGGCAGGGTTTAAGGGGGATGGCTACCCCTTC
TRBV19	14	TRBD2	NA	TRBJ2-1	CASRGTSAYNEQFF	TGTGCCAGTAGGGGGACTAGCGCCTACAATGAGCAGTTCTTC
TRBV5-1	16	NA	few	TRBJ1-1	CASSSIGQFMNTEAFF	TGCGCCAGCAGCTCGATTGGACAGTTCATGAACACTGAAGCTTTCTTT
TRBV29-1	12	TRBD1	once	TRBJ2-7	CSVETGSHEQYF	TGCAGCGTGGAGACAGGGTCCCACGAGCAGTACTTC
TRBV19	16	TRBD1	NA	TRBJ1-6	CASSNRQGTNNSPLHF	TGTGCCAGTAGTAATCGACAGGGAACTAATAATTCACCCCTCCACTTT
TRBV6-5	14	NA	NA	TRBJ2-3	CASSRGWGTDTQYF	TGTGCCAGCAGTCGAGGGTGGGGCACAGATACGCAGTATTTT
TRBV10-2	12	TRBD1	few	TRBJ1-1	CASNGQGSEAFF	TGCGCCAGCAACGGACAGGGGTCAGAAGCTTTCTTT
TRBV6-1	15	NA	NA	TRBJ1-2	CASSEIDYPTYGYTF	TGTGCCAGCAGTGAAATAGACTACCCCACCTATGGCTACACCTTC
TRBV7-2	12	NA	NA	TRBJ1-3	CASSLFGGGIYF	TGTGCCAGCAGCTTATTTGGGGGCGGCATATATTTT
TRBV9	16	TRBD2	NA	TRBJ2-5	CASSVAASGIQETQYF	TGTGCCAGCAGCGTAGCGGCTAGCGGCATACAAGAGACCCAGTACTTC
TRBV7-9	15	TRBD1	NA	TRBJ2-7	CASSPGTGPSYEQYF	TGTGCCAGCAGCCCTGGGACAGGGCCCTCCTACGAGCAGTACTTC
TRBV6-4	16	TRBD2	many	TRBJ2-3	CASSELAGGHTDTQYF	TGTGCCAGCAGTGAACTAGCGGGGGGACACACAGATACGCAGTATTTT
TRBV5-1	15	NA	NA	TRBJ1-6	CASSPLGQNNSPLHF	TGCGCCAGCAGCCCCCTCGGACAGAATAATTCACCCCTCCACTTT
TRBV7-2	15	TRBD1	NA	TRBJ1-2	CASSRDRAGNYGYTF	TGTGCCAGCAGCCGCGACAGGGCGGGCAACTATGGCTACACCTTC
TRBV5-1	17	NA	NA	TRBJ2-1	CASSFGGTTSSYNEQFF	TGCGCCAGCAGCTTCGGCGGGACGACAAGCTCCTACAATGAGCAGTTCTTC
TRBV15	15	NA	NA	TRBJ1-4	CATSNYRASDEKLFF	TGTGCCACCAGCAACTACAGGGCCTCGGATGAAAAACTGTTTTTT
TRBV7-9	13	NA	NA	TRBJ2-7	CASSSYETYEQYF	TGTGCCAGCAGCTCGTACGAGACCTACGAGCAGTACTTC
TRBV11-2	15	NA	NA	TRBJ2-1	CASRPPGQPYNEQFF	TGTGCCAGCAGACCACCGGGACAACCCTACAATGAGCAGTTCTTC
TRBV6-1	14	NA	once	TRBJ2-7	CASSEAGGSYEQYF	TGTGCCAGCAGTGAAGCGGGGGGCTCCTACGAGCAGTACTTC
TRBV4-1	16	NA	NA	TRBJ2-1	CASSQEGGFLAREQFF	TGCGCCAGCAGCCAAGAGGGGGGATTTCTAGCGCGAGAGCAGTTCTTC
TRBV15	14	TRBD2	NA	TRBJ2-3	CATTTSGSTDTQYF	TGTGCCACAACGACTAGCGGGAGCACAGATACGCAGTATTTT
TRBV18	16	TRBD1	NA	TRBJ2-7	CASSPLPGQGAYEQYF	TGTGCCAGCTCACCACTGCCGGGACAGGGAGCCTACGAGCAGTACTTC
TRBV4-3	12	TRBD1	NA	TRBJ2-7	CASSHDRGEQYF	TGCGCCAGCAGCCACGACAGGGGGGAGCAGTACTTC
TRBV5-1	17	TRBD2	NA	TRBJ2-3	CASSLVRGTRRTDTQYF	TGCGCCAGCAGCTTGGTGCGGGGGACGCGAAGGACAGATACGCAGTATTTT
TRBV6-5	14	NA	few	TRBJ2-7	CASSYSPGDYEQYF	TGTGCCAGCAGTTACTCTCCGGGAGACTACGAGCAGTACTTC
TRBV6-5	14	NA	NA	TRBJ1-1	CASSRQQGNTEAFF	TGTGCCAGCAGTCGCCAACAGGGTAACACTGAAGCTTTCTTT